This T cell receptor beta chain was obtained from a study of blood T cell repertoires in COVID-19. Study overall: Sites across the United States, Italy and Spain contributed samples from acute and convalescent COVID-19. In each case, the material was cDNA or gDNA derived from T cells, B-cell-depleted T cells, or PBMCs.

Original methodology: Quantification of nucleated cells was approximated via reference gene primer amplification. Sequencing was performed with immunoSEQ multiplex PCR; in TCRdb, only in-frame clones are kept and a portion is missing. For V, J and clone size, that table is used; D and trimming come from the DNA. Of about 250,000 clones in the sample, around 88% were seen once. The CDR3 spans 17 residues. Germline V lookup: CDR1 MGHRA, CDR2 YSYEKL. Germline trimming cut 0 bases from V and 2 bases from J; bases unmatched to any gene: 6. This receptor was taken from a man older than 75 with acute or convalescent COVID-19. Sequenced sample: peripheral blood. This rearrangement joins TRBV4-1 to TRBJ2-3, with 9 positions matching TRBD2. Here the CDR3 reads CASSQDTSGGTTDTQYF. DNA for the CDR3: TGCGCCAGCAGCCAAGATACGAGCGGGGGGACCACAGATACGCAGTATTTT.